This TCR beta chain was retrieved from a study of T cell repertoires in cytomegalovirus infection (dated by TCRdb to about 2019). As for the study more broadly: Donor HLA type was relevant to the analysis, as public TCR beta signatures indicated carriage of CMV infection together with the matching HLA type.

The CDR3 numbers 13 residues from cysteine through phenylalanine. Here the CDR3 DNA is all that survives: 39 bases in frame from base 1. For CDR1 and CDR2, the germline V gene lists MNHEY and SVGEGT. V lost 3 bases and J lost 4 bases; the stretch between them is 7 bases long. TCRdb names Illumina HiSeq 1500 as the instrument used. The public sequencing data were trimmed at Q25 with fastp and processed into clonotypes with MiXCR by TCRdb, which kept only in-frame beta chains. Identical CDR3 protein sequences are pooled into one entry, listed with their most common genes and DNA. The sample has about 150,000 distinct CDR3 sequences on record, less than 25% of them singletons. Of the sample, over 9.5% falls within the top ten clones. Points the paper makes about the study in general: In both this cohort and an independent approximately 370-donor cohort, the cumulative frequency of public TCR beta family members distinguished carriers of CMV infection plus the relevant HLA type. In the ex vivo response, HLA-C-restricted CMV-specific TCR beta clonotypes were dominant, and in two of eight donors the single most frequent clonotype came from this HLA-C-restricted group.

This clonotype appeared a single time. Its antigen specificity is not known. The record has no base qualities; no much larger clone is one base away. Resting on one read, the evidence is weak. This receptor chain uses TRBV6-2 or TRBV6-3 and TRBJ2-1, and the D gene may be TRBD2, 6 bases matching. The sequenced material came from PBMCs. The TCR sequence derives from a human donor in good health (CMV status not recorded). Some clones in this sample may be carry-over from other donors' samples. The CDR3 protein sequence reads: CASSYLAYNEQFF. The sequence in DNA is TGTGCCAGCAGTTATCTAGCGTACAATGAGCAGTTCTTC.